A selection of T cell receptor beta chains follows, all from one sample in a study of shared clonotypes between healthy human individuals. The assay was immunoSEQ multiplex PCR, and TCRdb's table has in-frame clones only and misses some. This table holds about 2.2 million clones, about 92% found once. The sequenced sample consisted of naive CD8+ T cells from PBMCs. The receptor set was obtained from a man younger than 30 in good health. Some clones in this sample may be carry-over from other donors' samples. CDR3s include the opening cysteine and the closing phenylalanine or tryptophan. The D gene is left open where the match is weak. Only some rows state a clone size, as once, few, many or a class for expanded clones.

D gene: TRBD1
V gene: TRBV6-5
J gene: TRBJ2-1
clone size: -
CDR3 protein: CASRDRDRGHEQFF
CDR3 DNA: TGTGCCAGCAGGGACCGGGACAGGGGGCATGAGCAGTTCTTC

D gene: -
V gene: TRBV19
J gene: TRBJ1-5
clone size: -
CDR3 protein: CASSGGNQPQHF
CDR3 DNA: TGTGCCAGTTCCGGGGGGAATCAGCCCCAGCATTTT

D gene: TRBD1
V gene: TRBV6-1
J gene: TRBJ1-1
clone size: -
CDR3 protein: CASSQGQGVMNTEAFF
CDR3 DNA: TGTGCCAGCAGTCAAGGACAGGGGGTGATGAACACTGAAGCTTTCTTT

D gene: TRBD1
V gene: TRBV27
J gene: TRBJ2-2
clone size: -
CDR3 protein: CASSSTLTGATGELFF
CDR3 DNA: TGTGCCAGCAGCTCCACGCTGACAGGGGCCACCGGGGAGCTGTTTTTT

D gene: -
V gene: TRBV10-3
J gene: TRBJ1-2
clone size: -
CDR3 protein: CAISDKGGYTF
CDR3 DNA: TGTGCCATCAGTGATAAGGGTGGCTACACCTTC

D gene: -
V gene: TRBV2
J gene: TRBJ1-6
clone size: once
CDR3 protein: CASSEDEGNDSPLHF
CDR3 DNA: TGTGCCAGCAGTGAAGACGAGGGTAATGATTCACCCCTCCACTTT

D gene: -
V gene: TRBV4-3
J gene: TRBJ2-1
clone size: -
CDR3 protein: CASSQEGGPYNEQFF
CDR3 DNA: TGCGCCAGCAGCCAAGAGGGCGGGCCGTACAATGAGCAGTTCTTC

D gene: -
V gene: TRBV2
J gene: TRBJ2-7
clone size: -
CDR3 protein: CASSEPPLTGSYEQYF
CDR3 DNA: TGTGCCAGCAGTGAGCCCCCCTTGACGGGGTCCTACGAGCAGTACTTC

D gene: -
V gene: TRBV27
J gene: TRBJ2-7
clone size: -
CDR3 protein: CASSPGPYYEQYF
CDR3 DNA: TGTGCCAGCAGCCCCGGGCCGTACTACGAGCAGTACTTC

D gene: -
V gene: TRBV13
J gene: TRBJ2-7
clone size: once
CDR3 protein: CASSIKGGGPYEQYF
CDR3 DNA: TGTGCCAGCAGCATAAAGGGGGGAGGACCCTACGAGCAGTACTTC

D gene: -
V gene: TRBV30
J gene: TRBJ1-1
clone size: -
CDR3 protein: CAWTLLGENTEAFF
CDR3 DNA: TGTGCCTGGACCCTCCTGGGAGAGAACACTGAAGCTTTCTTT

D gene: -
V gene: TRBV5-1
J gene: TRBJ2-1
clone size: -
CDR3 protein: CASGTAGNEQFF
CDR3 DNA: TGCGCCAGCGGGACGGCGGGCAATGAGCAGTTCTTC

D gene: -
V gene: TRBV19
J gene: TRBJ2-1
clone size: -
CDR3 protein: CASSIGEEYNEQFF
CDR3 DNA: TGTGCCAGTAGTATCGGTGAGGAATACAATGAGCAGTTCTTC

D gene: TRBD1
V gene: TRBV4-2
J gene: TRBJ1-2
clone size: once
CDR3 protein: CASSQGAGGDYGYTF
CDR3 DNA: TGTGCCAGCAGCCAAGGGGCAGGGGGCGACTATGGCTACACCTTC

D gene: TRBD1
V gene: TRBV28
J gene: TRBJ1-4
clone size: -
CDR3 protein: CASSQTGGGGEKLFF
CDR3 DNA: TGTGCCAGCAGCCAGACAGGGGGAGGGGGTGAAAAACTGTTTTTT

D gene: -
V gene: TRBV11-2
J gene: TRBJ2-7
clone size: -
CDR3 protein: CASSGSYEQYF
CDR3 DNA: TGTGCCAGCAGCGGATCTTACGAGCAGTACTTC

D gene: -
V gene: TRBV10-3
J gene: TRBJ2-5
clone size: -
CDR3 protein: CAISDEQGGETQYF
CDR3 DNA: TGTGCCATCAGTGACGAACAGGGAGGGGAGACCCAGTACTTC

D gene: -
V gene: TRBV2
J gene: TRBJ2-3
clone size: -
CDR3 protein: CATGQSSTDTQYF
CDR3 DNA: TGTGCCACCGGACAGTCTAGCACAGATACGCAGTATTTT

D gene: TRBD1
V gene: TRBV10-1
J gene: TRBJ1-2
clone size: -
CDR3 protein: CASSEFKIEEGASGYTF
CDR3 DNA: TGCGCCAGCAGTGAGTTCAAAATCGAGGAGGGGGCAAGTGGCTACACCTTC

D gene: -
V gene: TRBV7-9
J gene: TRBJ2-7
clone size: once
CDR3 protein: CASSEEGVPGAYEQYF
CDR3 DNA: TGTGCCAGCAGCGAAGAGGGCGTACCGGGGGCCTACGAGCAGTACTTC

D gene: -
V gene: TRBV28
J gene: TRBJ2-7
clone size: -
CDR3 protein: CASSFTVDPYYEQYF
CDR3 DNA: TGTGCCAGCAGTTTTACGGTAGACCCTTACTACGAGCAGTACTTC

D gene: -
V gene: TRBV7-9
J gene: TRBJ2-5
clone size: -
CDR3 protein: CASSLGPGAVVIETQYF
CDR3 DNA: TGTGCCAGCAGCTTAGGCCCAGGGGCGGTTGTGATAGAGACCCAGTACTTC

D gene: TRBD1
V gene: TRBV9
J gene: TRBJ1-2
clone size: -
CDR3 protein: CASSQPGQESVRPPNYGYTF
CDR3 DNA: TGTGCCAGCAGCCAACCGGGACAGGAGTCCGTAAGGCCCCCTAACTATGGCTACACCTTC

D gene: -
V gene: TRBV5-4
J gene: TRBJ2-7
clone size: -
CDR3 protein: CASSGSSAAGYEQYF
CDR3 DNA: TGTGCCAGCAGTGGGTCTTCGGCCGCAGGCTACGAGCAGTACTTC

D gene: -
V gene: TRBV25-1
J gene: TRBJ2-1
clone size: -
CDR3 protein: CASSGRPRVNEQFF
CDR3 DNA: TGTGCCAGCAGTGGCCGTCCCAGGGTCAATGAGCAGTTCTTC

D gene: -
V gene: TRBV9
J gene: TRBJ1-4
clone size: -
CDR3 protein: CASTAGKTSNEKLFF
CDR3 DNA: TGTGCCAGCACGGCAGGGAAGACATCTAATGAAAAACTGTTTTTT

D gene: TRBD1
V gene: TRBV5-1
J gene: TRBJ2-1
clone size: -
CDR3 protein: CASSLIQGAYNEQFF
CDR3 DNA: TGCGCCAGCAGCTTAATACAGGGGGCCTACAATGAGCAGTTCTTC

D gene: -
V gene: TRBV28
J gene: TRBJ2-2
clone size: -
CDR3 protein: CASSFRLHANTGELFF
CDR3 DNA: TGTGCCAGCAGTTTCCGTTTGCACGCGAACACCGGGGAGCTGTTTTTT

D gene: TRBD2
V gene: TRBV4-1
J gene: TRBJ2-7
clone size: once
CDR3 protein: CASRPTSGSMGEQYF
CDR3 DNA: TGCGCCAGCAGGCCAACTAGCGGGAGTATGGGCGAGCAGTACTTC

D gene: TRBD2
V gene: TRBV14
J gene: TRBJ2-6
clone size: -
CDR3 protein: CASSQFLAGASGANVLTF
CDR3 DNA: TGTGCCAGCAGCCAATTCTTAGCGGGAGCGTCTGGGGCCAACGTCCTGACTTTC

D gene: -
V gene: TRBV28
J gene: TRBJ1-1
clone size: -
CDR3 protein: CATLQNTEAFF
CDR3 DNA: TGTGCCACCCTACAGAACACTGAAGCTTTCTTT

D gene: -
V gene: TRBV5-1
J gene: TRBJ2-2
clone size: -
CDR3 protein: CASPTVTGELFF
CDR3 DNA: TGCGCCAGCCCGACAGTCACCGGGGAGCTGTTTTTT

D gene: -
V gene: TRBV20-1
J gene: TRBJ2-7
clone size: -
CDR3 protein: CSASLGREQYF
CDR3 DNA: TGCAGTGCTAGTTTGGGTCGCGAGCAGTACTTC

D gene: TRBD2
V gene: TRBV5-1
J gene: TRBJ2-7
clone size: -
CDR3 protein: CASSATSGIGEQYF
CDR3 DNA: TGCGCCAGCAGTGCGACTAGCGGGATTGGCGAGCAGTACTTC

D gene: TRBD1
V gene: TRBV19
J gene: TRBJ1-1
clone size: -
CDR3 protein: CASRIRDRGPNTEAFF
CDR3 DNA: TGTGCCAGCAGGATCAGGGACAGGGGACCGAACACTGAAGCTTTCTTT

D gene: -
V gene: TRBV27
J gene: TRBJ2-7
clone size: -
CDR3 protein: CASSLSAGRISYEQYF
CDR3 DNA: TGTGCCAGCAGTTTATCGGCGGGGCGAATTTCCTACGAGCAGTACTTC

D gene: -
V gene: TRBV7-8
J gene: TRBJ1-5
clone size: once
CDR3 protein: CASSPRDWPGQPQHF
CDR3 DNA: TGTGCCAGCAGCCCCAGAGACTGGCCTGGGCAGCCCCAGCATTTT

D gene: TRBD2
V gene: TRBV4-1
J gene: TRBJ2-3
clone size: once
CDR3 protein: CASNRGGGSADTQYF
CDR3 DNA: TGCGCCAGCAACCGGGGGGGCGGGAGCGCAGATACGCAGTATTTT

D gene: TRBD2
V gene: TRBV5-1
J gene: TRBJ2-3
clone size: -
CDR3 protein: CASSLVAGGPADTQYF
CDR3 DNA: TGCGCCAGCAGCTTGGTAGCGGGAGGGCCAGCCGATACGCAGTATTTT

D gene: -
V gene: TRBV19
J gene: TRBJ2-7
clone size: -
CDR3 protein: CASSSGQSYEQYF
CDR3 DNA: TGTGCCAGTAGTTCGGGACAATCCTACGAGCAGTACTTC

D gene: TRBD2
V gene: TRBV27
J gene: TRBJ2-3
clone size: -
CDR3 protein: CASKRTSEHTDTQYF
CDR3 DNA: TGTGCCAGCAAGAGGACTAGCGAGCACACAGATACGCAGTATTTT

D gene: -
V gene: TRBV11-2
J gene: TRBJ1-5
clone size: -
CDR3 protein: CASRLGVGGNQPQHF
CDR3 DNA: TGTGCCAGCAGACTCGGCGTTGGGGGCAATCAGCCCCAGCATTTT

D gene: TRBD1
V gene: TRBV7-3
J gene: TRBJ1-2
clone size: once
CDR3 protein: CASSLTGGTSYGYTF
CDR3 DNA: TGTGCCAGCAGCTTAACAGGGGGCACTTCCTATGGCTACACCTTC

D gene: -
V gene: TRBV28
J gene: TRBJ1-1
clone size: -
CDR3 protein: CASSYQGNTEAFF
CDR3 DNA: TGTGCCAGCAGTTACCAGGGGAACACTGAAGCTTTCTTT

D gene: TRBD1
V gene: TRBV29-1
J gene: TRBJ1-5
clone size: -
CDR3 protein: CSAAGGDQPQHF
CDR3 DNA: TGCAGCGCAGCAGGGGGCGATCAGCCCCAGCATTTT

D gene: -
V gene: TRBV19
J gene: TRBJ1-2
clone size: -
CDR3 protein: CASNIQGTYGYTF
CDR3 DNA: TGTGCCAGTAATATACAGGGAACCTATGGCTACACCTTC

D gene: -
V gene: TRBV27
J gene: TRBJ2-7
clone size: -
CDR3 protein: CASSLRPARAGSYEQYF
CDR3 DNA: TGTGCCAGCAGTTTAAGGCCCGCCAGGGCTGGTTCCTACGAGCAGTACTTC

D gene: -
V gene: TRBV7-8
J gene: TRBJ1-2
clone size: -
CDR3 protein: CASSLGQGVGGYTF
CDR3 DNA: TGTGCCAGCAGCTTAGGTCAGGGAGTCGGAGGCTACACCTTC

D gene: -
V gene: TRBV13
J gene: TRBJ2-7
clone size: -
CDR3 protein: CASSPRHEGPAYEQYF
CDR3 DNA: TGTGCCAGCAGCCCCAGACACGAGGGTCCCGCCTACGAGCAGTACTTC

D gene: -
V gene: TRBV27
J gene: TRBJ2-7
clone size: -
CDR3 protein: CASSSQIEQEPRYF
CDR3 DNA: TGTGCCAGCAGTTCCCAAATAGAACAGGAGCCCCGGTACTTC

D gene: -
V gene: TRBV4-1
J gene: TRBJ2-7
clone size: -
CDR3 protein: CASSQENRGGEQYF
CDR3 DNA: TGCGCCAGCAGCCAAGAAAACAGGGGGGGCGAGCAGTACTTC

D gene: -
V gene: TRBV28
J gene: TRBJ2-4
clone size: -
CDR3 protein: CASSLWTAKNIQYF
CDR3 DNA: TGTGCCAGCAGTTTATGGACAGCTAAAAACATTCAGTACTTC

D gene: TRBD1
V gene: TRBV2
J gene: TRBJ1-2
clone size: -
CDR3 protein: CASSELTPTGNGYTF
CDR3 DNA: TGTGCCAGCAGCGAACTTACCCCGACAGGGAATGGCTACACCTTC

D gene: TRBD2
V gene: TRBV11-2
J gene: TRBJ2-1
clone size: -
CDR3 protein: CASSLTSGRPPYNEQFF
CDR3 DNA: TGTGCCAGCAGCCTGACTAGCGGGAGGCCGCCCTACAATGAGCAGTTCTTC

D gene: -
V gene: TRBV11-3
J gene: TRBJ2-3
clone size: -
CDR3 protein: CASSPPGTDTQYF
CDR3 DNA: TGTGCCAGCAGCCCGCCTGGCACAGATACGCAGTATTTT